Each of the 8 T cell receptor beta chains below was sequenced from the same sample in a study of blood T cell repertoires in COVID-19 (dated by TCRdb to 2018 to 2021). Library preparation used the immunoSEQ multiplex PCR assay. TCRdb carries this immuneACCESS record with in-frame sequences only. Its versions omit some clonotypes, under half of them owing to an unresolved V gene in the studies checked, with the rest unexplained. This sample is represented by around 310,000 clones; about 88% of them were singletons. The ten largest clones add up to about 9.9% of the sample. The specimen was PBMCs or T cells enriched from blood (not recorded which). These receptors all stem from a woman aged 40 to 50 who had recovered from COVID-19.

The chain recombines TRBV28 with TRBJ2-3, with 10 bases lining up with TRBD2. V gave up 1 base and J gave up 6 bases; unmatched junction bases: 4. The germline V gene has CDR1 MDHEN and CDR2 SYDVKM. The CDR3 extends over 15 amino acids. CDR3 residues: CASSLSTSGWDTQYF. The DNA for the CDR3 is TGTGCCAGCAGTTTATCGACTAGCGGGTGGGATACGCAGTATTTT.

The CDR3 sequence: CASSTAQGTRRYGYTF. CDR3 DNA: TGTGCCAGTAGTACGGCCCAGGGAACTCGTCGGTATGGCTACACCTTC. This chain uses TRBV19 with TRBJ1-2; D might be TRBD1 (5 bases). V was cut by 4 bases and J by 5 bases, with 20 bases left in between. CDR3 length equals 16 residues. From germline, CDR1 is LNHDA and CDR2 SQIVND (reference sequence).

The rearrangement links TRBV30 to TRBJ1-6; 8 positions agree with TRBD1. Germline V gene lookup returns CDR1 GTSNPN and CDR2 SVGIG (reference sequence). CDR3 length: 16 residues. V dropped 5 bases and J dropped 0; count of bases not matched to a gene: 6. CDR3 residues: CAWGQGVFSYNSPLHF. The CDR3 nucleotides are TGTGCCTGGGGACAGGGCGTTTTCTCCTATAATTCACCCCTCCACTTT.

The chain combines TRBV24-1 with TRBJ2-1; D possibly corresponds to TRBD2 (5 bases). Trimming shortened V by 3 bases and J by 0 bases, and 11 bases separated the two germline ends. CDR1 is KGHDR and CDR2 is SFDVKD in the germline V gene. The CDR3 has 16 amino acids. In DNA, the CDR3 is TGTGCCACCAGTGATCCTAGCACGAGCTCCTACAATGAGCAGTTCTTC. Translation: CATSDPSTSSYNEQFF.

This clone came up once. One end of the junction does not line up with germline, which may come from a read error. The chain couples TRBV30 to TRBJ1-4; D is possibly TRBD1 (5 bases). This CDR3 has 12 residues. Germline V gene lookup returns CDR1 GTSNPN and CDR2 SVGIG (reference sequence). The CDR3 loop reads CAFDRPNEKLFF. Written as DNA, the CDR3 is TGTGCCTTTGACAGACCTAACGAAAAACTGTTTTTT.

The V gene is TRBV11-3, the J gene TRBJ2-5; tentatively, D is TRBD1 (6 bases). Trimming shortened V by 5 bases and J by 2 bases, and 12 bases separated the two germline ends. The CDR3 extends over 14 amino acids. From germline, CDR1 is SGHNT and CDR2 YENEEA. The CDR3: CASSARQEQETQYF. CDR3 nucleotide sequence: TGTGCCAGCAGCGCAAGACAGGAGCAAGAGACCCAGTACTTC.

The chain carries TRBV2 and TRBJ2-1; perhaps TRBD2 as D (6 bases). The V end was cut by 1 base, the J end by 4 bases, with 17 bases between. CDR1 SNHLY and CDR2 FYNNEI come from the germline V gene. This CDR3 comprises 17 residues. The CDR3 region is CASSEVAPTGRYNEQFF. CDR3 bases: TGTGCCAGCAGTGAAGTAGCGCCTACGGGGAGGTACAATGAGCAGTTCTTC.

V is TRBV4-3 and J is TRBJ2-7, with D hard to call. Germline values: CDR1 LGHNA, CDR2 YSLEER. The length of the CDR3 is 14 residues. V was clipped by 0 bases and J by 0 bases, with 6 bases between them. The CDR3 is CASSQDWASYEQYF. The CDR3 DNA reads TGCGCCAGCAGCCAAGATTGGGCCTCCTACGAGCAGTACTTC.